This T cell receptor beta chain was recorded in a study of blood T cell repertoires in COVID-19. At the level of the study: Nucleic acid was either cDNA or gDNA, and it came from T cells, B-cell-depleted T cells, or PBMCs.

The repertoire was sequenced with immunoSEQ multiplex PCR; TCRdb's copy has only in-frame clones and lacks some. The sample holds nearly 60,000 clones, nearly 90% seen once. V lost 3 bases to trimming and J lost 0 bases; unmatched junction nucleotides: 7. Germline CDR1 SQVTM, CDR2 ANQGSEA. This CDR3 has 16 amino acids. The chain links TRBV29-1 to TRBJ2-1, with 8 bases aligning to TRBD1. Specimen: peripheral blood. The sequence came from a man in his 60s with active COVID-19. CDR3 loop: CSVEDRAGSSYNEQFF. The DNA of the CDR3 is TGCAGCGTTGAGGACAGGGCCGGGAGCTCCTACAATGAGCAGTTCTTC.